This T cell receptor (beta chain) is drawn from a study of technical replicates of blood from several donors. Germline CDR1 is SGHRS and CDR2 is YFSETQ. V lost 3 bases, J lost 2 bases, and 11 bases lay in between. This CDR3 has 14 residues. The protocol was immunoSEQ multiplex PCR, while the TCRdb copy is restricted to in-frame clones and leaves out a portion. The sample holds about 91,000 clones, 80% to 95% seen once. The rearrangement links TRBV5-1 to TRBJ2-5; possible D gene TRBD1, 6 bases. This TCR was sampled from a human donor in good health. Material: T cells isolated from PBMCs. The CDR3 loop reads CASSSRQVQETQYF. The DNA for the CDR3 is TGCGCCAGCAGCTCGCGACAGGTTCAAGAGACCCAGTACTTC. The whole variable domain, filled in from reference TRBV5-1 and TRBJ2-5, reads KAGVTQTPRYLIKTRGQQVTLSCSPISGHRSVSWYQQTPGQGLQFLFEYFSETQRNKGNFPGRFSGRQFSNSRSEMNVSTLELGDSALYLCASSSRQVQETQYFGPGTRLLVL.